The next 10 T cell receptor beta chains were all read from a single sample in a study of blood T cell repertoires in COVID-19. The assay was immunoSEQ multiplex PCR, and TCRdb's table has in-frame clones only and misses some. The table shows about 150,000 clones, with approximately 78% occurring only once. Specimen: peripheral blood. These TCRs come from a human donor with acute or convalescent COVID-19. The donor label of this sample is uncertain.

The V gene is TRBV6-5, the J gene TRBJ1-6, with D possibly TRBD1 on 6 matching bases. The CDR3 totals 14 residues. Trimming removed 6 bases at V and 8 bases at J, with 14 bases between. CDR1 MNHEY and CDR2 SVGAGI come from the germline V gene. In DNA, the CDR3 is TGTGCCAGCAGCCCGGACAGTACTGATTCACCCCTCCACTTT. It translates to CASSPDSTDSPLHF.

The V call is TRBV14, the J call TRBJ2-5; possible D gene TRBD1, 5 bases. The CDR3 covers 15 residues. CDR1 SGHDN and CDR2 FVKESK come from the germline V gene. V was shortened by 3 bases and J by 4 bases, with 15 bases between the two germline ends. The CDR3 protein is CASSQKVGRGETQYF. The CDR3 DNA reads TGTGCCAGCAGCCAGAAAGTGGGAAGGGGAGAGACCCAGTACTTC. The variable domain in full, completed from reference TRBV14 and TRBJ2-5, reads EAGVTQFPSHSVIEKGQTVTLRCDPISGHDNLYWYRRVMGKEIKFLLHFVKESKQDESGMPNNRFLAERTGGTYSTLKVQPAELEDSGVYFCASSQKVGRGETQYFGPGTRLLVL.

The J gene is TRBJ1-4, the V gene TRBV5-1; 9 bases map to TRBD1. Germline V CDR1 and CDR2: SGHRS, YFSETQ. Trimming took 0 bases from V and 8 from J; bases not matched to a gene: 2. This CDR3 spans 14 amino acids. The CDR3 sequence is CASSLDRGREKLFF. CDR3 bases: TGCGCCAGCAGCTTGGACAGGGGGCGAGAAAAACTGTTTTTT.

The V call is TRBV7-2, the J call TRBJ1-5, with 9 bases lining up with TRBD1. CDR1 SGHTA and CDR2 FQGNSA come from the germline V gene. The CDR3 consists of 16 residues. The V segment lost 0 bases and the J segment 7 bases; nucleotides outside the gene matches: 7. The CDR3 loop is CASSLAVGQGKQPQHF. The CDR3 bases are TGTGCCAGCAGCTTAGCGGTGGGACAGGGAAAGCAGCCCCAGCATTTT.

This clone was counted once. The V call is TRBV19, the J call TRBJ2-7; TRBD2 is a possible D gene (5 bases). The CDR3 loop spans 16 amino acids. The V gene lost 7 bases and the J gene lost 5 bases, with 24 bases spanning the gap. The germline gives CDR1 LNHDA, CDR2 SQIVND (reference sequence). CDR3 sequence: CASKLTLRASGNEQYF. CDR3 bases: TGTGCCAGTAAGCTCACCCTCCGGGCCTCGGGAAACGAGCAGTACTTC.

The J gene is TRBJ2-4, the V gene TRBV21-1; the D segment call TRBD1 is taken from the table without a DNA check. TRBV21-1 is termed a pseudogene. This CDR3 is 20 amino acids long. CDR3 coding DNA: TGTGCCAGCAGCAAAGGGTGGCAGGGGGTCAACCCACTAGCCAAAAACATTCAGTACTTC. Its translation: CASSKGWQGVNPLAKNIQYF.

The V and J genes are TRBV19 and TRBJ2-5, with TRBD2 as a possible D gene (5 bases). Germline CDR1 is LNHDA and CDR2 is SQIVND (reference sequence). The V gene lost 4 bases and the J gene lost 5 bases, with 11 bases spanning the gap. This CDR3 spans 13 amino acids. DNA of the CDR3: TGTGCCAGTAGTAGGGAGCGTGGGGAGACCCAGTACTTC. The encoded protein is CASSRERGETQYF.

The chain employs TRBV19 and TRBJ2-3; tentatively, D is TRBD2 (6 bases). The CDR3 is 14 amino acids. CDR1 and CDR2 (germline): LNHDA, SQIVND (reference sequence). Trimming pared 3 bases from V and 2 bases from J, leaving 9 bases between. The CDR3 is CASSMGLTTDTQYF. CDR3 DNA sequence: TGTGCCAGTAGTATGGGACTGACCACAGATACGCAGTATTTT.

The chain joins TRBV4-3 to TRBJ2-3, with D perhaps matching TRBD2 (5 bases). Trimming took 1 base from V and 5 from J, leaving 10 bases between them. Germline assignment: CDR1 LGHNA and CDR2 YSLEER. CDR3 length equals 14 residues. The CDR3 DNA is TGCGCCAGCAGCCAAGTTGGGGAGATAGATACGCAGTATTTT. Translated: CASSQVGEIDTQYF.

The V call is TRBV15, the J call TRBJ2-5; D possibly corresponds to TRBD2 (5 bases). This CDR3 spans 15 amino acids. V lost 3 bases, J lost 1 base, and 12 bases lay in between. The V gene's germline CDR1 is LNHNV and CDR2 YYDKDF (reference sequence). For the CDR3, the DNA is TGTGCCACCAGCAGGTTTGGAGGCTTCCAAGAGACCCAGTACTTC. Translated, it gives CATSRFGGFQETQYF.